There are many counts of the clone carrying this TCR beta chain. The antigen remains unidentified. The CDR3 totals 13 residues. V was shortened by 5 bases and J by 8 bases, with 11 bases between the two germline ends. Per the germline V gene, CDR1 is SGDLS and CDR2 is YYNGEE. This sample was taken from a study of T cells in Graves' hyperthyroidism and ophthalmopathy. Any patient presenting with uncontrolled infection, other autoimmune disease, pregnancy or lactation was left out. Study outcomes and limitations: Onset of ophthalmopathy came a median roughly 6.9 months after the model predicted it. Blood samples included most of the expanded thyroid clonotypes exceeding 0.001. Using 13 V-J features, a model discriminated ophthalmopathy from stable hyperthyroidism.

The source material, RNA transcripts, was used to amplify TCR beta CDR3 regions. In the first-round RT-PCR of the TCR CDR3, the HTBI primer set was used. Via MiXCR, TCRdb re-called the multiplex PCR reads, giving one row per CDR3 protein. The data contain 600,000 to 700,000 distinct CDR3 sequences, about 15% of them seen just once; the ten biggest clones take up roughly 4.3%. The chain has TRBV9 and TRBJ1-6; perhaps TRBD1 as D (5 bases). The sequenced sample consisted of blood. The TCR comes from a woman between 40 and 50 years old with Graves' ophthalmopathy. The CDR3 loop reads CASSRQGDSPLHF. DNA of the CDR3: TGTGCCAGCAGTCGTCAAGGGGATTCACCCCTCCACTTT.